This is a list of T cell receptor beta chains from one sample in a study of blood T cell repertoires in COVID-19. Clones were sequenced by immunoSEQ multiplex PCR, and TCRdb holds only the in-frame ones, with some missing. This sample carries roughly 500,000 clones, 80% to 90% of them seen once, and the ten largest clones take over 0.7%. The sample was peripheral blood. The source of these receptors is a man aged 18 to 30 with COVID-19, enrolled during active disease. Both conserved end residues are part of each CDR3. D genes are given only for firm matches. Size values are once, few and many counts, or a class for expanded clones, and some rows have none.

j_call	d_call	clone_size	v_call	cdr3_aa	cdr3_nt
TRBJ2-1	NA	NA	TRBV24-1	CATSDPGSYNEQFF	TGTGCCACCAGTGACCCAGGGTCCTACAATGAGCAGTTCTTC
TRBJ1-5	NA	NA	TRBV3-1/TRBV3-2	CASSRGSNQPQHF	TGTGCCAGCAGCAGGGGGAGCAATCAGCCCCAGCATTTT
TRBJ2-1	TRBD1	NA	TRBV24-1	CATSDPGQGAYYNEQFF	TGTGCCACCAGTGACCCGGGACAGGGGGCCTACTACAATGAGCAGTTCTTC
TRBJ1-5	NA	NA	TRBV5-8	CASSPDRYSNQPQHF	TGTGCCAGCAGCCCGGACAGATATAGCAATCAGCCCCAGCATTTT
TRBJ1-1	NA	NA	TRBV24-1	CATRGEGGTEAFF	TGTGCCACCAGGGGGGAGGGCGGCACTGAAGCTTTCTTT
TRBJ1-2	NA	NA	TRBV18	CASSPPTRVYGYTF	TGTGCCAGCTCACCACCGACCAGGGTCTATGGCTACACCTTC
TRBJ1-3	TRBD1	NA	TRBV7-9	CASSLAGTGGYGGNTIYF	TGTGCCAGCAGCTTAGCTGGGACAGGGGGCTATGGTGGAAACACCATATATTTT
TRBJ1-5	NA	once	TRBV2	CASSGRTDSNQPQHF	TGTGCCAGCAGCGGGAGGACAGATAGCAATCAGCCCCAGCATTTT
TRBJ2-1	TRBD2	NA	TRBV11-2	CASSLDLSGYNEQFF	TGTGCCAGCAGCTTAGACCTTAGCGGGTACAATGAGCAGTTCTTC
TRBJ2-2	TRBD2	NA	TRBV2	CASGSGLGLAGGPNTGELFF	TGTGCCAGCGGCAGTGGCCTGGGACTAGCGGGGGGCCCGAACACCGGGGAGCTGTTTTTT
TRBJ2-3	NA	NA	TRBV27	CASSYSSTDTQYF	TGTGCCAGCAGTTACTCTAGCACAGATACGCAGTATTTT
TRBJ1-2	NA	NA	TRBV3-1/TRBV3-2	CASSQDSRRPGSGYTF	TGTGCCAGCAGCCAAGATAGTCGGCGGCCGGGATCTGGCTACACCTTC
TRBJ2-5	TRBD2	NA	TRBV7-2	CASSLSGGKETQYF	TGTGCCAGCAGCTTATCGGGGGGGAAAGAGACCCAGTACTTC
TRBJ2-3	NA	NA	TRBV10-3	CAISEVPIQDTQYF	TGTGCCATCAGTGAGGTCCCCATCCAAGATACGCAGTATTTT
TRBJ2-3	NA	NA	TRBV5-1	CASSDPGHSKDTQYF	TGCGCCAGCAGCGATCCGGGACATAGTAAAGATACGCAGTATTTT
TRBJ1-2	NA	few	TRBV4-1	CASSQDKTAKSGYTF	TGCGCCAGCAGCCAAGATAAAACAGCCAAGTCTGGCTACACCTTC
TRBJ2-5	TRBD1	NA	TRBV5-4	CASSPDRVETQYF	TGTGCCAGCAGCCCTGACAGGGTTGAGACCCAGTACTTC
TRBJ1-6	TRBD1	NA	TRBV27	CASSPTSDRGLRSPLHF	TGTGCCAGCAGTCCCACTTCGGACAGGGGGCTTCGTTCACCCCTCCACTTT
TRBJ1-2	NA	NA	TRBV30	CAWSVGAADGYTF	TGTGCCTGGAGTGTAGGGGCAGCCGATGGCTACACCTTC
TRBJ2-1	TRBD1	NA	TRBV7-9	CASSPGQGAVDEQFF	TGTGCCAGCAGCCCGGGACAGGGGGCGGTCGATGAGCAGTTCTTC
TRBJ2-2	NA	NA	TRBV3-1/TRBV3-2	CASSQERRRSNTGELFF	TGTGCCAGCAGCCAAGAACGGCGGCGGTCGAACACCGGGGAGCTGTTTTTT
TRBJ2-1	NA	NA	TRBV11-2	CASSTRLETYNEQFF	TGTGCCAGCAGCACCCGACTAGAGACGTACAATGAGCAGTTCTTC
TRBJ1-2	NA	NA	TRBV18	CASSPAILEGLHYGYTF	TGTGCCAGCTCACCAGCCATCTTGGAGGGCTTACACTATGGCTACACCTTC
TRBJ2-1	TRBD1	few	TRBV11-3	CASSGLRDSYNEQFF	TGTGCCAGCAGCGGCCTCCGGGACAGTTACAATGAGCAGTTCTTC
TRBJ2-1	TRBD2	NA	TRBV27	CASSLASGGYNEQFF	TGTGCCAGCAGTTTGGCTAGCGGGGGATACAATGAGCAGTTCTTC
TRBJ2-3	NA	NA	TRBV10-1	CASSASDTQYF	TGCGCCAGCAGTGCTAGCGATACGCAGTATTTT
TRBJ2-7	NA	NA	TRBV19	CASTRPQGPRMEYEQYF	TGTGCCAGTACCCGCCCACAAGGCCCTAGGATGGAATACGAGCAGTACTTC
TRBJ2-1	NA	NA	TRBV19	CASSIDPDRYNEQFF	TGTGCCAGTAGTATAGACCCGGACAGATACAATGAGCAGTTCTTC
TRBJ2-5	TRBD1	once	TRBV7-6	CASSLGTGKGETQYF	TGTGCCAGCAGCTTAGGGACAGGAAAGGGAGAGACCCAGTACTTC
TRBJ1-1	NA	once	TRBV29-1	CSVGEGGEAFF	TGCAGCGTTGGAGAGGGGGGTGAAGCTTTCTTT
TRBJ1-2	NA	NA	TRBV13	CASSLGRGGRGGYTF	TGTGCCAGCAGCTTAGGCCGGGGGGGACGCGGTGGCTACACCTTC
TRBJ1-6	NA	NA	TRBV7-8	CASSFNHRTHNSPLHF	TGTGCCAGCAGCTTTAATCACAGAACTCATAATTCACCCCTCCACTTT
TRBJ1-3	NA	NA	TRBV3-1/TRBV3-2	CASRSFSGNTIYF	TGTGCCAGCCGTAGTTTCTCTGGAAACACCATATATTTT
TRBJ2-5	NA	NA	TRBV5-4	CASSTEEYQETQYF	TGTGCCAGCAGCACCGAGGAGTACCAAGAGACCCAGTACTTC
TRBJ2-7	NA	NA	TRBV6-6	CASSWAREQYF	TGTGCCAGCAGTTGGGCCCGCGAGCAGTACTTC
TRBJ2-4	TRBD1	NA	TRBV3-1/TRBV3-2	CASSQSSTGKNIQYF	TGTGCCAGCAGCCAATCTTCGACAGGGAAAAACATTCAGTACTTC
TRBJ1-4	NA	NA	TRBV3-1/TRBV3-2	CASSQDIREKLFF	TGTGCCAGCAGCCAAGATATACGGGAAAAACTGTTTTTT
TRBJ1-1	TRBD1	NA	TRBV10-1	CASNTPQIGTGEAGTEAFF	TGCGCCAGCAATACGCCGCAAATTGGGACAGGGGAAGCGGGCACTGAAGCTTTCTTT
TRBJ2-7	TRBD2	NA	TRBV2	CASSETSGSENEQYF	TGTGCCAGCAGTGAAACTAGCGGGAGTGAGAACGAGCAGTACTTC
TRBJ2-5	TRBD2	NA	TRBV7-9	CASSSPRLASQTQYF	TGTGCCAGCAGTTCCCCGCGACTAGCTTCACAGACCCAGTACTTC
TRBJ2-1	TRBD2	NA	TRBV10-3	CAISEGTSGYNEQFF	TGTGCCATCAGTGAAGGGACTAGCGGATACAATGAGCAGTTCTTC
TRBJ1-1	NA	NA	TRBV15	CATSRGENTEAFF	TGTGCCACCAGCAGAGGAGAGAACACTGAAGCTTTCTTT
TRBJ2-7	TRBD2	NA	TRBV2	CASSEGLVATYEQYF	TGTGCCAGCAGCGAAGGACTAGTCGCGACCTACGAGCAGTACTTC
TRBJ2-3	TRBD2	NA	TRBV19	CASSAGGPSGTDTQYF	TGTGCCAGTAGCGCGGGAGGGCCGAGCGGCACAGATACGCAGTATTTT